The rows below give T cell receptor beta chains drawn from one sample of a study of CD8 T cells in Susac syndrome. TCRdb ran MiXCR on the immunoSEQ multiplex PCR reads and lists one entry per CDR3 protein. The sample yields around 130,000 distinct CDR3 sequences, around 86% seen once. Sequencing used CD8+ T cells from PBMCs. The origin of the receptors is a human donor with multiple sclerosis. Both conserved end residues are part of each CDR3. The D gene is left open where the match is weak. Part of the rows lack a size; the others show once, few, many or a class for expanded clones.

>TRBD1|TRBJ1-5|.|TRBV5-8
TGTGCCAGCAGCTTGGACAGGGGGTACGGCAATCAGCCCCAGCATTTT
CASSLDRGYGNQPQHF
>.|TRBJ2-7|.|TRBV10-2
TGCGCCAGCAGTGAGGGGGCTCTTTACGAGCAGTACTTC
CASSEGALYEQYF
>TRBD1|TRBJ1-1|once|TRBV3-1
TGTGCCAGCAGCCAAGGGGACAGCACTGAAGCTTTCTTT
CASSQGDSTEAFF
>.|TRBJ1-1|.|TRBV20-1
TGCAGTGCTAGGCCCCTCCGGGGTCAATTGGGTGAAGCTTTCTTT
CSARPLRGQLGEAFF
>.|TRBJ2-7|.|TRBV5-5
TGTGCCAGCAGCTTGGGGATTGGCGAGCAGTACTTC
CASSLGIGEQYF
>.|TRBJ2-1|few|TRBV7-9
TGTGCCAGCAGCTTACTTCTGTTGGAGCAGTTCTTC
CASSLLLLEQFF
>.|TRBJ1-2|.|TRBV24-1
TGTGCCATGCTGGGGCCGACTAACTATGGCTACACCTTC
CAMLGPTNYGYTF
>TRBD2|TRBJ2-1|.|TRBV20-1
TGCAGTGCTAGAGATCTCTCCCTAGCGGGGGCCTCCTACAATGAGCAGTTCTTC
CSARDLSLAGASYNEQFF
>.|TRBJ1-3|.|TRBV7-9
TGTGCCAGCTCTCCGGGAAACACCATATATTTT
CASSPGNTIYF
>.|TRBJ1-2|few|TRBV6-1
TGTGCCAGCAGTGAATATGGCTACACCTTC
CASSEYGYTF
>.|TRBJ1-2|few|TRBV11-1
TGTGCCAGCGCCGGGTCTTACTATGGCTACACCTTC
CASAGSYYGYTF
>TRBD1|TRBJ2-2|.|TRBV7-9
TGTGCCAGCAGCGACGAGACAGGGCCCCCCGGGGAGCTGTTTTTT
CASSDETGPPGELFF
>.|TRBJ2-1|few|TRBV6-1
TGTGCCAGCAGTGTTGGAAGCGGAGCATACAATGAGCAGTTCTTC
CASSVGSGAYNEQFF
>.|TRBJ1-5|.|TRBV7-9
TGTGCCAGCAGCACATCAGGGAAACGTCAGCCCCAGCATTTT
CASSTSGKRQPQHF
>.|TRBJ1-2|few|TRBV5-4
TGTGCCAGCAGCTTGGATGTCCTCAAAAACTATGGCTACACCTTC
CASSLDVLKNYGYTF
>TRBD1|TRBJ1-2|.|TRBV4-3
TGCGCCAGCAGCCAAGTAATAGGGGACAGCAAATCTGGCTACACCTTC
CASSQVIGDSKSGYTF
>.|TRBJ1-5|.|TRBV4-1
TGCGCCAGCAGCCTAACCATGGGACTGGCCGCCCAGCATTTT
CASSLTMGLAAQHF
>TRBD2|TRBJ2-3|.|TRBV2
TGTGCCAGCAGTCAGCGGGAGGTTTTTAGCACAGATACGCAGTATTTT
CASSQREVFSTDTQYF
>.|TRBJ2-3|.|TRBV19
TGTGCCAGTAGTGTTTCAGGGAATGAAGATACGCAGTATTTT
CASSVSGNEDTQYF
>.|TRBJ2-3|few|TRBV9
TGTGCCAGCAGCGGACTCACAGATACGCAGTATTTT
CASSGLTDTQYF
>.|TRBJ2-1|.|TRBV6-5
TGTGCCAGCAGTTACACCATGTCGTTGGGGGTTAGCTTC
CASSYTMSLGVSF
>.|TRBJ1-4|.|TRBV5-1
TGCGCCAGCAGCTGGGACGCCCAAGGTGGAGCTAATGAAAAACTGTTTTTT
CASSWDAQGGANEKLFF
>.|TRBJ1-2|once|TRBV12-3/TRBV12-4
TGTGCCAGCAGTTTAGCTCGGAGGTATGGCTACACCTTC
CASSLARRYGYTF